The 9 T cell receptor beta chains reported below all come from one sample, sequenced in a study of breast tumors, draining lymph nodes, adjacent tissues. The lymph nodes were axillary draining lymph nodes from breast cancer patients. TCRdb re-called the multiplex PCR reads through MiXCR, storing one row per CDR3 protein. The sample consists of more than 100,000 distinct CDR3 sequences, around 24% of them appearing once. What was sequenced was axillary lymph node tissue. These receptors came from a female donor with breast cancer. Some clones in this sample may be carry-over from other donors' samples.

This clonotype was recorded a few times. CDR3 loop: CSASLGQGGNQPQHF. CDR3 in DNA: TGCAGTGCTAGTTTAGGACAGGGTGGTAATCAGCCCCAGCATTTT. The V and J genes are TRBV20-1 and TRBJ1-5; 8 bases match TRBD1. The CDR3 contains 15 residues. Germline values: CDR1 DFQATT, CDR2 SNEGSKA (reference sequence). J lost 4 bases, V lost 3 bases, and 8 bases had no gene match.

This CDR3 is CASSLDRGKTQYF. CDR3 in DNA: TGTGCCAGCAGCTTGGACAGGGGCAAGACCCAGTACTTC. The chain joins TRBV5-8 to TRBJ2-5; 7 bases are shared with TRBD1. V was pared by 0 bases and J by 6 bases, with 2 bases of the junction left unmatched. The CDR3 has 13 amino acids. CDR1 and CDR2 from the germline V gene are SGHTS and YDEGEE.

The chain employs TRBV3-1 and TRBJ1-4, with TRBD1 as a possible D gene (5 bases). V was cut by 4 bases and J by 7 bases, with 16 bases left in between. The CDR3 runs 15 residues. Germline CDR1 reads LGHDT; CDR2 reads YNNKEL (reference sequence). The CDR3 loop reads CASSPGPVRSEKLFF. As DNA, the CDR3 is TGTGCCAGCAGCCCAGGGCCCGTCAGAAGTGAAAAACTGTTTTTT.

The table lists this clonotype with many counts. V and J are TRBV2 and TRBJ2-7; maybe TRBD1 (7 bases). The V gene's germline CDR1 is SNHLY and CDR2 FYNNEI. CDR3 length: 15 residues. The V end was cut by 6 bases, the J end by 6 bases, with 21 bases between. In DNA, the CDR3 is TGTGCCAGCAGAGGCGGGACAGTTCGAGCCTCCGAGCAGTACTTC. It yields the protein CASRGGTVRASEQYF.

There are many counts of this clonotype. The chain is built from TRBV15 and TRBJ1-3; D remains ambiguous. The CDR3 covers 13 residues. Germline CDR1 LNHNV, CDR2 YYDKDF (reference sequence). Trimming stripped 3 bases from V and 1 base from J, with 4 bases between. As DNA, the CDR3 is TGTGCCACCAGCAGCACATCTGGAAACACCATATATTTT. This gives the protein CATSSTSGNTIYF.

This clonotype was detected many times. Here the CDR3 reads CASSQVGGSSYEQYF. DNA for the CDR3: TGCGCCAGCAGCCAAGTGGGAGGTTCGTCCTACGAGCAGTACTTC. The chain combines TRBV4-1 with TRBJ2-7, with a possible D match to TRBD2 (6 bases). The CDR3 covers 15 residues. Germline assignment: CDR1 MGHRA and CDR2 YSYEKL. V was pared by 1 base and J by 1 base, with 11 bases between.

This clonotype has ten or more counts. This chain connects TRBV6-5 to TRBJ2-1; 8 nucleotides agree with TRBD2. The length of the CDR3 is 16 residues. The trim removed 8 bases at V and 2 bases at J, leaving 11 bases unmatched. Per the germline V gene, CDR1 is MNHEY and CDR2 is SVGAGI. CDR3 loop: CASRRKREWAYNEQFF. The CDR3 DNA sequence: TGTGCCAGCCGTCGAAAGCGGGAGTGGGCCTACAATGAGCAGTTCTTC.

V is TRBV28 and J is TRBJ2-1, with D possibly TRBD2 on 5 matching bases. This CDR3 contains 12 residues. Per germline, CDR1 MDHEN and CDR2 SYDVKM. Deletions cut 6 bases from V and 10 bases from J, with 13 bases between. CDR3 DNA sequence: TGTGCCAGCAGCCAATTATCGGGGGAGCAGTTCTTC. It codes for CASSQLSGEQFF.

CDR3 sequence (DNA): TGTGCCAGCAGTTACCCCCGAGGACAGGGGAGCAATCAGCCCCAGCATTTT. Translating it yields CASSYPRGQGSNQPQHF. This chain joins TRBV6-6 and TRBJ1-5, with TRBD1 matching 9 bases. This CDR3 is built from 17 residues. Unmatched junction bases numbered 6, after V lost 2 bases and J lost 1 base. Per germline, CDR1 MNHNY and CDR2 SVGAGI (reference sequence).